These 5 T cell receptor beta chains were all obtained from the same sample, sequenced in a study of cytomegalovirus exposure and HLA in healthy donors. The PCR used 60 Vbeta and 13 Jbeta primers. TCRdb keeps only in-frame clones here, not all; method: immunoSEQ multiplex PCR. The sample lists 82,000 or so clones, around 10% occurring once. The sequenced sample consisted of PBMCs. The receptor source for this set is a man in his sixties in good health and CMV-seropositive.

This clone has only a few counts. The V gene is TRBV5-4, the J gene TRBJ2-3; 9 positions agree with TRBD1. Per germline, CDR1 SGHNT and CDR2 YYREEE (reference sequence). The CDR3 sequence is 15 residues long. With V trimmed by 4 bases and J by 5 bases, 8 bases remained unmatched. The CDR3 nucleotides are TGTGCCAGCAGCCCCCCGGGACAGGGTGGAGATACGCAGTATTTT. Its translation: CASSPPGQGGDTQYF.

This clone turned up a few times. This chain links TRBV28 with TRBJ1-1, with 8 nucleotides matching TRBD1. The CDR3 extends over 14 amino acids. Germline CDR1 MDHEN, CDR2 SYDVKM. V shed 6 bases, J shed 11 bases, and the junction held 14 bases outside the gene matches. Written as DNA, the CDR3 is TGTGCCAGCAGAATCGGACAGGGACCGAGGGGGGCTTTCTTT. Amino acids: CASRIGQGPRGAFF. The full variable domain, in which reference TRBV28 and TRBJ1-1 provide the parts outside the CDR3, is DVKVTQSSRYLVKRTGEKVFLECVQDMDHENMFWYRQDPGLGLRLIYFSYDVKMKEKGDIPEGYSVSREKKERFSLILESASTNQTSMYLCASRIGQGPRGAFFGQGTRLTVV.

J is TRBJ2-1 and V is TRBV4-1; TRBD1 agrees at 11 bases. Germline trimming cut 4 bases from V and 6 bases from J; bases unmatched to any gene: 5. This CDR3 has 15 residues. Germline CDR1 MGHRA, CDR2 YSYEKL. The CDR3 DNA sequence: TGCGCCAGCAGCCTATCCGGGACAGGGGGCAATGAGCAGTTCTTC. Its protein product is CASSLSGTGGNEQFF.

The chain couples TRBV6-1 to TRBJ2-1; 11 positions match TRBD2. CDR1 is MNHNS, CDR2 SASEGT, per germline. CDR3 length equals 13 residues. V dropped 6 bases and J dropped 8; count of bases not matched to a gene: 3. The CDR3 nucleotides are TGTGCCAGCAGGACTAGCGGGATCTATGAGCAGTTCTTC. As protein: CASRTSGIYEQFF.

Only a few counts were recorded for this clone. The J gene is TRBJ1-1, the V gene TRBV2; TRBD1 might be the D (6 bases). The CDR3 runs 15 residues. The germline V gene encodes CDR1 SNHLY and CDR2 FYNNEI. Trimming left V 7 bases short and J 4 bases short, with 19 bases between. For the CDR3, the DNA is TGTGCCAGCACCGGACAGCCCATCCCGAGCACTGAAGCTTTCTTT. This codes for CASTGQPIPSTEAFF.